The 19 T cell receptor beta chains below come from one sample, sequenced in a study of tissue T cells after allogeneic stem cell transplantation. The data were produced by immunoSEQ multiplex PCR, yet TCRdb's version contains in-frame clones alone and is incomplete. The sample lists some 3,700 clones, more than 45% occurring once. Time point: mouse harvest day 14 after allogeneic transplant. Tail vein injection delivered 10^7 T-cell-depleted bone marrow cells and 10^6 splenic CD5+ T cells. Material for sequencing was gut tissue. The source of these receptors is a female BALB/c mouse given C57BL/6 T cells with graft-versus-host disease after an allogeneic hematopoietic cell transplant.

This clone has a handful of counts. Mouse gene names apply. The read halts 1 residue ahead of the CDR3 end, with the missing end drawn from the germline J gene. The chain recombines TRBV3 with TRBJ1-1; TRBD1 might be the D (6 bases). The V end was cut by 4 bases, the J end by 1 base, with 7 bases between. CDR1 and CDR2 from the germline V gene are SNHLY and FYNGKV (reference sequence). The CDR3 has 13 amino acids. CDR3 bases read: TGTGCCAGCAGCTCACAGGGAAACACAGAAGTCTTC. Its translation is CASSSQGNTEVF. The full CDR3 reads CASSSQGNTEVFF. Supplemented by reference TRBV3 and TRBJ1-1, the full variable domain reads GPKVLQIPSHQIIDMGQMVTLNCDPVSNHLYFYWYKQILGQQMEFLVNFYNGKVMEKSKLFKDQFSVERPDGSYFTLKIQPTALEDSAVYFCASSSQGNTEVFFGKGTRLTVV.

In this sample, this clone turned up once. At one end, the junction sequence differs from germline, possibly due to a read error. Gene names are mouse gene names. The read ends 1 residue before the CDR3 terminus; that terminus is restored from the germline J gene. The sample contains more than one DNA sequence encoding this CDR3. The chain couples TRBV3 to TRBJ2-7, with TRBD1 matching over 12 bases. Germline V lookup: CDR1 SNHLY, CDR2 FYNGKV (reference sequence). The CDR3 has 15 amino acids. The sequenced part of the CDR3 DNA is TGTGCTAGCAGCTTCACCGGGACAGGGGGCGGTGAACAGTAC. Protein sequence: CASSFTGTGGGEQY. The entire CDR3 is CASSFTGTGGGEQYF.

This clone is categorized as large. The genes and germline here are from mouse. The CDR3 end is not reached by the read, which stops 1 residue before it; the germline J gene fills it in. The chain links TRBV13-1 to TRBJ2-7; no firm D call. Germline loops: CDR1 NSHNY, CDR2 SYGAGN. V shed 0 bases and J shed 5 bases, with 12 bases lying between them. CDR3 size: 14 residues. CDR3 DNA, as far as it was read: TGTGCCAGCAGTGATGATGGGTCGGTTAATGAACAGTAC. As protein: CASSDDGSVNEQY. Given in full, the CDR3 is CASSDDGSVNEQYF.

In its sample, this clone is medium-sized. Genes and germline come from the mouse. The CDR3 here is CASLRDRDQAPLF. The covered CDR3 bases are TGTGCTAGCCTCCGGGACAGGGACCAGGCTCCGCTT. V and J are TRBV29 and TRBJ1-5, with 9 bases matching TRBD1. Read coverage stops 1 residue before the CDR3 terminus; the germline J gene supplies the remainder. V gave up 8 bases and J gave up 5 bases; unmatched junction bases: 4. The CDR3 has 13 amino acids. Germline assignment: CDR1 MSHET and CDR2 SYDVDS.

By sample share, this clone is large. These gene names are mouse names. Incomplete CDR3 DNA: TGTGCCAGCAGCCAGGGGGACATGGTCAACCAGGCTCCGCTT. It is translated as CASSQGDMVNQAPL. The full CDR3 protein reads CASSQGDMVNQAPLF. The chain combines TRBV2 with TRBJ1-5; D might be TRBD1 (6 bases). The CDR3 extends 1 residue past the end of the read, so its final part is completed from the germline J gene. The CDR3 length is 15 residues. With 3 bases removed from V and 3 bases from J, the gap between germline ends came to 12 bases. The germline V gene encodes CDR1 LGHNA and CDR2 YSYQKL.

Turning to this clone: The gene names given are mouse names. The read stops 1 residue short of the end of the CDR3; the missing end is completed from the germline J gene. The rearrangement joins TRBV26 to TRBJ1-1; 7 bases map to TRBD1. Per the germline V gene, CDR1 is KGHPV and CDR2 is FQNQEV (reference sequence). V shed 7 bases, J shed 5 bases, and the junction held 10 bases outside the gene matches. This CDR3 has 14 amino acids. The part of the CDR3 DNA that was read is TGTGCCAGCACCCGGACAGGTAGGAGGACAGAAGTCTTC. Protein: CASTRTGRRTEVF. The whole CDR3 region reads CASTRTGRRTEVFF.

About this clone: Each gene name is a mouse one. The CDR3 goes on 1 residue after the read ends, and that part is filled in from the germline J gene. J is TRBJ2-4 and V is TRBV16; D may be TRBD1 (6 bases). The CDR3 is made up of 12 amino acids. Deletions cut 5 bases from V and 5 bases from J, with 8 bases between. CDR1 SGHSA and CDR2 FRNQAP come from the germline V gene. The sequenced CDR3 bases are TGTGCAAGCAGCCCGACAGGAAACACCTTGTAC. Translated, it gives CASSPTGNTLY. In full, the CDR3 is CASSPTGNTLYF. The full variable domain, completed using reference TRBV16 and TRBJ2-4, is NAGVIQTPRHKVTGKGQEATLWCEPISGHSAVFWYRQTIVQGLEFLTYFRNQAPIDDSGMPKERFSAQMPNQSHSTLKIQSTQPQDSAVYLCASSPTGNTLYFGAGTRLSVL.

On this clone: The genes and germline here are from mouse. The CDR3 DNA, read in part, is TGTGCCAGCAGTCTGTCGCCCAACTCCGACTACACC. Translating gives CASSLSPNSDYT. The whole CDR3 reads CASSLSPNSDYTF. This chain joins TRBV26 and TRBJ1-2; D is unclear. The read terminates 1 residue before the CDR3 end, so the remaining end is supplied by the germline J gene. The V gene lost 0 bases and the J gene lost 2 bases, with 4 bases spanning the gap. CDR3 size: 13 residues. Germline V gene sequence: CDR1 KGHPV, CDR2 FQNQEV (reference sequence).

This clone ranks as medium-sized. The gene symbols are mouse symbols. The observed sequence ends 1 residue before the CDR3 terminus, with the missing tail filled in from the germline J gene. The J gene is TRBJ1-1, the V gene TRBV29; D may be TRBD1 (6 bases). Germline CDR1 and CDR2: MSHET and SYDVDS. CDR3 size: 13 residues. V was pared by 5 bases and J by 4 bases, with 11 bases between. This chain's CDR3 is CASSAGEGTEVFF. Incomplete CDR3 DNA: TGTGCTAGCAGTGCAGGGGAGGGCACAGAAGTCTTC.

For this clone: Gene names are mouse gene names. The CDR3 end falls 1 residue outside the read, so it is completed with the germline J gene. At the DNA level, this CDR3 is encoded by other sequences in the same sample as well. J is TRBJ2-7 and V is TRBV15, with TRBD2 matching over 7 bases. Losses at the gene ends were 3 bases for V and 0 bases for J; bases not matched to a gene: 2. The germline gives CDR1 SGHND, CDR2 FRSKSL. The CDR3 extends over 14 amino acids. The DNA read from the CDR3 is TGTGCCAGCAGTTTGGGGGGGAGCTCCTATGAACAGTAC. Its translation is CASSLGGSSYEQY. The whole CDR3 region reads CASSLGGSSYEQYF.

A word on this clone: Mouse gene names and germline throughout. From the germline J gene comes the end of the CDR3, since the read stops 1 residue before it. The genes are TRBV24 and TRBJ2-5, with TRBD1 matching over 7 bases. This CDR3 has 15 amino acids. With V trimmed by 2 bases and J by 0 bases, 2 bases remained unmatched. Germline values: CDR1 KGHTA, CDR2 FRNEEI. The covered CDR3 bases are TGTGCCAGCAGTCTGCGGGACAGTAACCAAGACACCCAGTAC. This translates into CASSLRDSNQDTQY. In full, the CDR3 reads CASSLRDSNQDTQYF.

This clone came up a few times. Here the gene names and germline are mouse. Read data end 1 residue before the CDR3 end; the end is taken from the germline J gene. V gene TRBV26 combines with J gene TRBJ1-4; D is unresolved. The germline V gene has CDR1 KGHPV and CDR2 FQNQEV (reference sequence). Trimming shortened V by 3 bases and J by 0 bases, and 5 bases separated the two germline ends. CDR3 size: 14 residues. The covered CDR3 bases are TGTGCCAGCAGTCTCGGCCTTTCCAACGAAAGATTATTT. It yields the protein CASSLGLSNERLF. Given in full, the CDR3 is CASSLGLSNERLFF.

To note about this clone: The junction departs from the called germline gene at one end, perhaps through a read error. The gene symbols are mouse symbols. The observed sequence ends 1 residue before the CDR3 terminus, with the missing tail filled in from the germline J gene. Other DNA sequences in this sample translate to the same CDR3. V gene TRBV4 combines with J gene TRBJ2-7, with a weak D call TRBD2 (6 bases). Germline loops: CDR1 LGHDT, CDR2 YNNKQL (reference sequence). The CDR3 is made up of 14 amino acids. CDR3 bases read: TGCGCCAGCAGCTACGACTGGCGGGGCTTTGAACAGTAC. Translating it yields CASSYDWRGFEQY. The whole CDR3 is CASSYDWRGFEQYF.

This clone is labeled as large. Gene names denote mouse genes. CDR3 in amino acids: CASSTGERLFF. CDR3 DNA (partial): TGTGCTAGCAGTACAGGGGAAAGATTATTT. This sequence joins TRBV29 and TRBJ1-4; maybe TRBD1 (6 bases). The CDR3 goes on 1 residue after the read ends, and that part is filled in from the germline J gene. Trimming took off 5 bases at V and 8 bases at J, with 6 bases between the two ends. This CDR3 contains 11 residues. Germline CDR1 and CDR2: MSHET and SYDVDS.

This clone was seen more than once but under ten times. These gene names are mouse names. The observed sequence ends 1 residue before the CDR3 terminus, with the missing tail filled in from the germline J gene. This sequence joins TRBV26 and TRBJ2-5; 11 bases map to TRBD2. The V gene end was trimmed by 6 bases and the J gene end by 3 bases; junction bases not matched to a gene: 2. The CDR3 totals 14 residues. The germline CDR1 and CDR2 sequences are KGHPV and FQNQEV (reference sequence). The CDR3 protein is CASSRDWGQDTQYF. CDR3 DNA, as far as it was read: TGTGCCAGCAGCCGGGACTGGGGGCAAGACACCCAGTAC.

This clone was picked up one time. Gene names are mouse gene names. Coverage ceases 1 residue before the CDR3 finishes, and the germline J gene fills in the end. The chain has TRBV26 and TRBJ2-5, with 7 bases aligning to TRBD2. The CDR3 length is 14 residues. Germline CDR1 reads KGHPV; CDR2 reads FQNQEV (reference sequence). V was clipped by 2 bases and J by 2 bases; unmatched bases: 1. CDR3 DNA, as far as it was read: TGTGCCAGCAGTCTGACTGGGGTCCAAGACACCCAGTAC. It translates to CASSLTGVQDTQY. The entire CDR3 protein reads CASSLTGVQDTQYF.

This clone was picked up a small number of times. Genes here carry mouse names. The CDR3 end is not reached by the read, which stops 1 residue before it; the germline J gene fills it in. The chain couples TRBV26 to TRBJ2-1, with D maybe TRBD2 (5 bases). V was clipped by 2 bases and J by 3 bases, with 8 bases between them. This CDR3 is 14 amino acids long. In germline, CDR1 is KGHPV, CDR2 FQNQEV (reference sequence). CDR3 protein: CASSLLGGYAEQFF. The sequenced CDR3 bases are TGTGCCAGCAGTCTGCTGGGAGGCTATGCTGAGCAGTTC.

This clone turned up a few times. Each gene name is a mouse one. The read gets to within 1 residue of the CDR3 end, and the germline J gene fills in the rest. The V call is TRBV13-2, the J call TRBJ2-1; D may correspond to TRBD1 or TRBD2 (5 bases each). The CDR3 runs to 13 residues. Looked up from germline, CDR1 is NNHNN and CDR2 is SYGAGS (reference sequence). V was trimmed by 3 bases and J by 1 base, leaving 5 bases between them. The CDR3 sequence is CASGGGNYAEQFF. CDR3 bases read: TGTGCCAGCGGTGGGGGGAACTATGCTGAGCAGTTC.

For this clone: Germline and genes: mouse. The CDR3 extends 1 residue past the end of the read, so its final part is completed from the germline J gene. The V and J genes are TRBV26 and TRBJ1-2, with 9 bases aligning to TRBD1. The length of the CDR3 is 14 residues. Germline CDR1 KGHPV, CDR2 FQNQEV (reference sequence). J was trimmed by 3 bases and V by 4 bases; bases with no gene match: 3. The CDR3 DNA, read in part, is TGTGCCAGCAGTCGAGGACAGGGGTACTCCGACTACACC. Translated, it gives CASSRGQGYSDYT. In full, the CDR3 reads CASSRGQGYSDYTF.